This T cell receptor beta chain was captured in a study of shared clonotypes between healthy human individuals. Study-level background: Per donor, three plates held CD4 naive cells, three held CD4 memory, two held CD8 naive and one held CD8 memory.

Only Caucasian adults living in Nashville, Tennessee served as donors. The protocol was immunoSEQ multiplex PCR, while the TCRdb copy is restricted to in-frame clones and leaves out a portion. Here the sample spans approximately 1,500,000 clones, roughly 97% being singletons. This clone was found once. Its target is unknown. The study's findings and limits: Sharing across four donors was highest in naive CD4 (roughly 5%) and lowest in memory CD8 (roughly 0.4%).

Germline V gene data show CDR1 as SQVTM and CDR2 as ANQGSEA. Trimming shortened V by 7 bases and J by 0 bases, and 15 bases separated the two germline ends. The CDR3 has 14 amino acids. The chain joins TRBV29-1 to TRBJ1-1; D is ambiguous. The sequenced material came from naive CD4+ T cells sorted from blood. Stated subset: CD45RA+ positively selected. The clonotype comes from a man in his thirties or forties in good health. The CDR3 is CSDLGLNMNTEAFF. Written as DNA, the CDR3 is TGCAGCGACCTCGGACTGAACATGAACACTGAAGCTTTCTTT.